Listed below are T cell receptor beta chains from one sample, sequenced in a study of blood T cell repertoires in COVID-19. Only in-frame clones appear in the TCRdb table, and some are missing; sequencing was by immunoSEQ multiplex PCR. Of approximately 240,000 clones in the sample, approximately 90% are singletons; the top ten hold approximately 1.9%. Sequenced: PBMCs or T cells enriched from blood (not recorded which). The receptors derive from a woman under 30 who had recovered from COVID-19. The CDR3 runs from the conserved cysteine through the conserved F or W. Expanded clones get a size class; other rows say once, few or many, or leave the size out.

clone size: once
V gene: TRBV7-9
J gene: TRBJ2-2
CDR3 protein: CASSLSGTGELFF

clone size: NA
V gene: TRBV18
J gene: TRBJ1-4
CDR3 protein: CASLEWVEKLFF

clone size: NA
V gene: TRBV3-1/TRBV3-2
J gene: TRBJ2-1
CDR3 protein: CASSYAPSSYNEQFF

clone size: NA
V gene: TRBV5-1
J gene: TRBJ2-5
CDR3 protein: CASSLYSGSQETQYF

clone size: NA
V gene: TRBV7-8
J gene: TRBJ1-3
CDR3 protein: CASSATTGLHSGNTIYF

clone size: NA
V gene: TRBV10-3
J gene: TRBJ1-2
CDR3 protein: CAISEPGQGALYGYTF

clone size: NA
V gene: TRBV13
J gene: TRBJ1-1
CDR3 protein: CASSGWTGYTEAFF

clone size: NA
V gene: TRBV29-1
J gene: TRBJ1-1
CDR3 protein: CSVLGRTEAFF

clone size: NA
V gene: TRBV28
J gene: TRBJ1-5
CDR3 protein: CASSLPGNQPQHF

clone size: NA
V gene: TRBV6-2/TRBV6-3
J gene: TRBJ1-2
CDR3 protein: CASSYRGKHGYTF

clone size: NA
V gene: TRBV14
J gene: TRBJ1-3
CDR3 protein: CASSHTGNTIYF

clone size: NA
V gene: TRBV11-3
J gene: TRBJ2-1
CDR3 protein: CASSLRKQYGNEQFF